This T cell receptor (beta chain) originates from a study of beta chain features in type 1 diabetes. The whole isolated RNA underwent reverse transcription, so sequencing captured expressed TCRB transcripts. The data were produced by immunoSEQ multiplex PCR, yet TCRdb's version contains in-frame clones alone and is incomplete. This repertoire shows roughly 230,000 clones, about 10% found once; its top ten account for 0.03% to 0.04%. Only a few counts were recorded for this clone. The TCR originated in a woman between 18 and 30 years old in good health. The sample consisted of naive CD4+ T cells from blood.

CDR3 nucleotide sequence: TGCGCCAGCAGCGCAGGACTAGCGGGGGTCCAAGAGACCCAGTACTTC. It specifies CASSAGLAGVQETQYF. The chain combines TRBV5-1 with TRBJ2-5; 13 positions match TRBD2. V was clipped by 4 bases and J by 1 base; unmatched bases: 4. The CDR3 consists of 16 residues. Germline lookup yields CDR1 SGHRS and CDR2 YFSETQ.